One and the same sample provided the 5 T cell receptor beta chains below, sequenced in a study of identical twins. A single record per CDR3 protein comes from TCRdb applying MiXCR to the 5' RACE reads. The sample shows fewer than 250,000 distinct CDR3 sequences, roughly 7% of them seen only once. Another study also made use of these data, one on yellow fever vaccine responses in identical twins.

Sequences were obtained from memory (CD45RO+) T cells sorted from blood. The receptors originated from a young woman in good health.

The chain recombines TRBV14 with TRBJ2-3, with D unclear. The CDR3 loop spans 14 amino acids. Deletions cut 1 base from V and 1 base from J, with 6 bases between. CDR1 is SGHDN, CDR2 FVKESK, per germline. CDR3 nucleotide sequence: TGTGCCAGCAGCCAAGCTTCTGGCACAGATACGCAGTATTTT. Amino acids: CASSQASGTDTQYF.

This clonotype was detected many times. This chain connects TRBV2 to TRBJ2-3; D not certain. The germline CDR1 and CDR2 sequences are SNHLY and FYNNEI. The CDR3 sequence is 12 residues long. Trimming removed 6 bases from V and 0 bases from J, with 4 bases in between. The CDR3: CASRTSTDTQYF. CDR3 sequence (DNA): TGTGCCAGCAGGACAAGCACAGATACGCAGTATTTT.

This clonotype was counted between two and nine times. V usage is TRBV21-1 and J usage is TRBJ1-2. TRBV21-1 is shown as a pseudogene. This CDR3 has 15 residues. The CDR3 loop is CASSKVKREDYGYTF. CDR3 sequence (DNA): TGTGCCAGCAGCAAAGTTAAGAGGGAAGACTATGGCTACACCTTC.

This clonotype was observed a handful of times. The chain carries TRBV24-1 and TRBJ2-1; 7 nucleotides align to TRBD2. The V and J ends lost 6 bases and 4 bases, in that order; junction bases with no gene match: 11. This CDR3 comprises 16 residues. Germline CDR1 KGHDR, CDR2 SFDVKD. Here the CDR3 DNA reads TGTGCCACCAGTTCCCCGGGGGAGGGGATTTACAATGAGCAGTTCTTC. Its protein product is CATSSPGEGIYNEQFF.

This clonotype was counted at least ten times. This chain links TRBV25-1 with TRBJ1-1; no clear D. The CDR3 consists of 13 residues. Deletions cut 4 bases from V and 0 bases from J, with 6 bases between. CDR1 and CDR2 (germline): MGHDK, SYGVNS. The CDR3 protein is CASSGGLNTEAFF. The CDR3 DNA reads TGTGCCAGCAGTGGCGGGCTGAACACTGAAGCTTTCTTT.